The 31 T cell receptor beta chains below were found in one sample sequenced in a study of blood T cell repertoires in COVID-19. Profiling relied on immunoSEQ multiplex PCR, and the TCRdb table lists in-frame clones only, not all of them. The table records approximately 48,000 clones, around 85% of them present only once. The specimen was peripheral blood. Receptors originate from a man aged 60 to 75 with acute or convalescent COVID-19.

This clone is medium-sized. The chain joins TRBV10-3 to TRBJ1-5; the D gene is possibly TRBD1 (5 bases). The CDR3 consists of 16 residues. Germline V gene lookup returns CDR1 ENHRY and CDR2 SYGVKD. V shed 5 bases and J shed 7 bases, with 21 bases lying between them. The CDR3 DNA reads TGTGCCATCAGTCCACACGGATTGACCTGGGGCCAGCCCCAGCATTTT. Protein product: CAISPHGLTWGQPQHF.

This rearrangement joins TRBV2 to TRBJ1-3; TRBD1 might be the D (5 bases). Germline CDR1 SNHLY, CDR2 FYNNEI. V lost 7 bases, J lost 0 bases, and 10 bases lay in between. This CDR3 contains 14 residues. The CDR3 nucleotides read TGTGCCAGCAAAACAGGAAGCTCTGGAAACACCATATATTTT. Translating gives CASKTGSSGNTIYF.

The V call is TRBV15, the J call TRBJ2-3; 13 nucleotides line up with TRBD2. Germline V gives CDR1 LNHNV, CDR2 YYDKDF (reference sequence). There are 20 residues in the CDR3. V shed 4 bases, J shed 7 bases, and the junction held 20 bases outside the gene matches. CDR3 region: CATSIMRTSGSFRRPNTQYF. The CDR3, as DNA: TGTGCCACCAGCATAATGAGGACTAGCGGGAGTTTCAGGCGCCCCAATACGCAGTATTTT.

The chain employs TRBV28 and TRBJ1-6; D may be TRBD1 (6 bases). Trimming pared 1 base from V and 5 bases from J, leaving 12 bases between. This CDR3 is built from 16 residues. The V gene's germline CDR1 is MDHEN and CDR2 SYDVKM. DNA of the CDR3: TGTGCCAGCAGTTTATTGCGGACAGTTAATAATTCACCCCTCCACTTT. Protein: CASSLLRTVNNSPLHF.

This chain uses TRBV7-2 with TRBJ2-4; D may be TRBD2 (7 bases). V lost 0 bases to trimming and J lost 3 bases, with 24 bases between them. The CDR3 loop spans 20 amino acids. CDR1 is SGHTA and CDR2 is FQGNSA in the germline V gene. The CDR3, as DNA: TGTGCCAGCAGCTTAGCCATCCGGGGGGCCCTCCGCCCGGGCAAAAACATTCAGTACTTC. Protein sequence: CASSLAIRGALRPGKNIQYF.

V and J are TRBV5-4 and TRBJ1-1; TRBD1 matches 7 bases. Germline values: CDR1 SGHNT, CDR2 YYREEE (reference sequence). The CDR3 contains 13 residues. V was clipped by 2 bases and J by 5 bases; unmatched bases: 3. The CDR3 nucleotides are TGTGCCAGCAGCTTAGACAGGGTTACTGAAGCTTTCTTT. It encodes CASSLDRVTEAFF.

The chain combines TRBV7-8 with TRBJ1-1; D may be TRBD1 (5 bases). The germline gives CDR1 SGHVS, CDR2 FQNEAQ. This CDR3 is built from 12 residues. The V end was cut by 5 bases, the J end by 4 bases, with 8 bases between. DNA of the CDR3: TGTGCCAGCAGCCCGGGGGTCACTGAAGCTTTCTTT. Translating it yields CASSPGVTEAFF.

The chain links TRBV19 to TRBJ1-1; maybe TRBD1 (6 bases). V lost 5 bases and J lost 1, with 11 bases in between. Per germline, CDR1 LNHDA and CDR2 SQIVND (reference sequence). The CDR3 sequence is 14 residues long. This CDR3 reads CASSLGTQNTEAFF. CDR3 DNA: TGTGCCAGTAGTCTTGGGACACAGAACACTGAAGCTTTCTTT.

J is TRBJ1-2 and V is TRBV9; 10 bases align to TRBD1. Germline CDR1 SGDLS, CDR2 YYNGEE. This CDR3 spans 16 amino acids. V shed 4 bases and J 8 bases; nucleotides not matched to a gene: 14. The CDR3 coding sequence is TGTGCCAGCAGCAAAACCTCGCTGACAGGGGGCTCGGGCTACACCTTC. Its translation is CASSKTSLTGGSGYTF.

V usage is TRBV7-2 and J usage is TRBJ2-1, with 7 positions matching TRBD2. Germline lookup yields CDR1 SGHTA and CDR2 FQGNSA. Trimming cost V 1 base and J 2 bases; bases outside gene matches: 5. CDR3 size: 16 residues. CDR3 nucleotide sequence: TGTGCCAGCAGCTTAGGGCCTAGCGGACCCTACAATGAGCAGTTCTTC. Encoded protein: CASSLGPSGPYNEQFF.

The V gene is TRBV7-9, the J gene TRBJ2-7; D unclear. Deletions cut 4 bases from V and 4 bases from J, with 11 bases between. The germline CDR1 and CDR2 sequences are SEHNR and FQNEAQ (reference sequence). The CDR3 has 13 amino acids. Written as DNA, the CDR3 is TGTGCCAGCAGCTCCCCCTCCCGGTACGAGCAGTACTTC. Its translation is CASSSPSRYEQYF. The full variable domain, in which reference TRBV7-9 and TRBJ2-7 provide the parts outside the CDR3, is DTGVSQNPRHKITKRGQNVTFRCDPISEHNRLYWYRQTLGQGPEFLTYFQNEAQLEKSRLLSDRFSAERPKGSFSTLEIQRTEQGDSAMYLCASSSPSRYEQYFGPGTRLTVT.

V and J are TRBV4-1 and TRBJ2-7; TRBD2 matches 7 bases. V lost 4 bases and J lost 2; bases outside the gene matches: 5. The CDR3 contains 14 residues. CDR1 is MGHRA, CDR2 YSYEKL, per germline. The CDR3: CASSPAGITYEQYF. The CDR3 DNA is TGCGCCAGCAGCCCAGCGGGGATCACCTACGAGCAGTACTTC.

The genes are TRBV27 and TRBJ2-5; TRBD2 matches at 11 bases. Trimming at V came to 7 bases and at J to 2 bases, leaving 12 bases not matched to a gene. The CDR3 runs 17 residues. Per germline, CDR1 MNHEY and CDR2 SMNVEV (reference sequence). CDR3 residues: CASKGGDSGRGQETQYF. The CDR3 nucleotides are TGTGCCAGCAAGGGCGGGGATAGCGGGAGGGGACAAGAGACCCAGTACTTC.

The chain combines TRBV27 with TRBJ2-1; D is unresolved. Trimming pared 7 bases from V and 2 bases from J, leaving 3 bases between. Per the germline V gene, CDR1 is MNHEY and CDR2 is SMNVEV (reference sequence). The CDR3 runs to 11 residues. The CDR3 reads CASTAYNEQFF. The DNA for the CDR3 is TGTGCCAGCACCGCCTACAATGAGCAGTTCTTC.

The genes are TRBV19 and TRBJ2-6, with D perhaps matching TRBD2 (6 bases). Germline loops: CDR1 LNHDA, CDR2 SQIVND (reference sequence). Trimming left V 3 bases short and J 2 bases short, with 11 bases between. This CDR3 comprises 16 residues. CDR3 bases: TGTGCCAGTAGTATTCCGGGGGTAACTGGGGCCAACGTCCTGACTTTC. This gives the protein CASSIPGVTGANVLTF.

J is TRBJ2-3 and V is TRBV2; D is uncertain. Trimming took 6 bases from V and 7 from J, leaving 17 bases between them. Per germline, CDR1 SNHLY and CDR2 FYNNEI. CDR3 length: 14 residues. The CDR3 sequence is CASRERWRDYTQYF. The CDR3 DNA reads TGTGCCAGCAGGGAGAGGTGGCGTGACTATACGCAGTATTTT.

The V call is TRBV7-2, the J call TRBJ1-3; D is uncertain. From germline, CDR1 is SGHTA and CDR2 FQGNSA. Trimming shortened V by 2 bases and J by 4 bases, and 3 bases separated the two germline ends. The CDR3 length is 12 residues. The CDR3 is CASSLLGNTIYF. The CDR3 nucleotides read TGTGCCAGCAGCTTACTGGGAAACACCATATATTTT.

V and J are TRBV29-1 and TRBJ1-2; 8 nucleotides agree with TRBD1. The V segment lost 6 bases and the J segment 4 bases; nucleotides outside the gene matches: 10. CDR3 length equals 14 residues. In germline, CDR1 is SQVTM, CDR2 ANQGSEA. The DNA of the CDR3 is TGCAGCGTAATTACAGGGGGATTACGCTATGGCTACACCTTC. It encodes CSVITGGLRYGYTF.

The chain combines TRBV21-1 with TRBJ2-7; the D call in the table, TRBD1, was not verified against the DNA. TRBV21-1 constitutes a pseudogene. The CDR3 contains 15 residues. CDR3 residues: CASSKGQYPSYEQYF. CDR3 nucleotide sequence: TGTGCCAGCAGCAAAGGGCAATACCCCTCCTACGAGCAGTACTTC.

This sequence joins TRBV19 and TRBJ2-6; possible D gene TRBD2, 5 bases. Germline assignment: CDR1 LNHDA and CDR2 SQIVND (reference sequence). Trimming took off 5 bases at V and 8 bases at J, with 19 bases between the two ends. This CDR3 has 16 amino acids. CDR3 nucleotide sequence: TGTGCCAGTAGTCCCCTTGACACGGGAAGGACCAACGTCCTGACTTTC. Its protein product is CASSPLDTGRTNVLTF. The entire variable domain, with the rest obtained from reference TRBV19 and TRBJ2-6, is as follows: DGGITQSPKYLFRKEGQNVTLSCEQNLNHDAMYWYRQDPGQGLRLIYYSQIVNDFQKGDIAEGYSVSREKKESFPLTVTSAQKNPTAFYLCASSPLDTGRTNVLTFGAGSRLTVL.

This chain connects TRBV28 to TRBJ2-7; the match to TRBD2 covers 8 bases. CDR1 and CDR2 (germline): MDHEN, SYDVKM. The trim removed 7 bases at V and 3 bases at J, leaving 11 bases unmatched. There are 15 residues in the CDR3. This CDR3 reads CASTPRGGTFYEQYF. The CDR3 region has the DNA TGTGCCAGCACCCCCCGGGGGGGCACGTTCTACGAGCAGTACTTC.

This chain joins TRBV5-1 and TRBJ2-2; D not resolved. Trimming left V 4 bases short and J 9 bases short, with 10 bases between. The CDR3 contains 12 residues. Per the germline V gene, CDR1 is SGHRS and CDR2 is YFSETQ. CDR3 DNA sequence: TGCGCCAGCAGCCGAGACACATGGGAGCTGTTTTTT. Residues: CASSRDTWELFF.

This chain's CDR3 is CASSPDRGEKLFF. In nucleotides, the CDR3 is TGTGCCAGCAGCCCAGACAGGGGCGAAAAACTGTTTTTT. The rearrangement links TRBV3-1 (or the pseudogene TRBV3-2) to TRBJ1-4, with 8 bases identical to TRBD1. V gave up 4 bases and J gave up 8 bases; unmatched junction bases: 3. Germline V CDR1 and CDR2: LGHDT, YNNKEL (reference sequence). This CDR3 is built from 13 residues.

The genes are TRBV7-2 and TRBJ1-2, with 7 bases lining up with TRBD1. The CDR3 loop spans 12 amino acids. The ends lost 5 bases at V and 8 bases at J; junction bases unmatched: 5. Germline-derived CDR1 and CDR2 are SGHTA and FQGNSA. The CDR3 DNA reads as TGTGCCAGCAGCCCCACAGGGGAAGGCTACACCTTC. This codes for CASSPTGEGYTF.

The V and J genes are TRBV5-6 and TRBJ2-2, with a weak D call TRBD1 (5 bases). This CDR3 has 15 residues. CDR1 SGHDT and CDR2 YYEEEE come from the germline V gene. V was cut by 0 bases and J by 7 bases, with 13 bases left in between. CDR3 sequence reads: CASSLAFRGRGELFF. CDR3 bases: TGTGCCAGCAGCTTGGCTTTTAGGGGTCGCGGGGAGCTGTTTTTT.

J is TRBJ1-6 and V is TRBV6-5; D may be TRBD1 (5 bases). The CDR3 totals 15 residues. V lost 5 bases to trimming and J lost 7 bases, with 15 bases between them. The V gene's germline CDR1 is MNHEY and CDR2 SVGAGI. CDR3: CASSRLGAQNSPLHF. CDR3 in DNA: TGTGCCAGCAGTAGACTTGGGGCCCAGAATTCACCCCTCCACTTT.

This chain connects TRBV3-1 (or the pseudogene TRBV3-2) to TRBJ2-2; D call uncertain. The CDR3 totals 14 residues. Germline CDR1 LGHDT, CDR2 YNNKEL (reference sequence). Trimming shortened V by 1 base and J by 3 bases, and 6 bases separated the two germline ends. The CDR3 region has the DNA TGTGCCAGCAGCCAAGTCCCATACACCGGGGAGCTGTTTTTT. Protein sequence: CASSQVPYTGELFF.

The chain is built from TRBV29-1 and TRBJ2-5; tentatively, D is TRBD1 (6 bases). Germline-derived CDR1 and CDR2 are SQVTM and ANQGSEA. The V gene lost 6 bases and the J gene lost 2 bases, with 13 bases spanning the gap. This CDR3 is built from 13 residues. CDR3 bases: TGCAGCGTGCAGGGGCAGGCTCAAGAGACCCAGTACTTC. It specifies CSVQGQAQETQYF.

The chain carries TRBV5-1 and TRBJ2-7, with 10 bases aligning to TRBD1. Per the germline V gene, CDR1 is SGHRS and CDR2 is YFSETQ. The length of the CDR3 is 14 residues. V was pared by 4 bases and J by 2 bases, with 3 bases of the junction left unmatched. The CDR3 region is CASSTGQGAYEQYF. As DNA, the CDR3 is TGCGCCAGCAGCACCGGACAGGGGGCCTACGAGCAGTACTTC.

The chain has TRBV2 and TRBJ2-1; D is unresolved. This CDR3 contains 13 residues. Germline V gene lookup returns CDR1 SNHLY and CDR2 FYNNEI. Deletions cut 2 bases from V and 4 bases from J, with 6 bases between. This CDR3 reads CASSETSYNEQFF. CDR3 bases: TGTGCCAGCAGTGAAACTTCATACAATGAGCAGTTCTTC.

V and J are TRBV19 and TRBJ1-4, with 7 bases that match TRBD1. Per germline, CDR1 LNHDA and CDR2 SQIVND (reference sequence). The CDR3 runs to 15 residues. V was clipped by 3 bases and J by 0 bases; unmatched bases: 1. The CDR3 DNA follows: TGTGCCAGTAGTATCGGACAGGCAACTAATGAAAAACTGTTTTTT. Its protein product is CASSIGQATNEKLFF.